One TCR beta chain is described in this entry. Its target is unknown. Sequencing was performed with immunoSEQ multiplex PCR; in TCRdb, only in-frame clones are kept and a portion is missing. The sample carries tens of thousands of clones, approximately 92% recorded once. Germline CDR1 SGHRS, CDR2 YFSETQ. The V gene end was trimmed by 4 bases and the J gene end by 2 bases; junction bases not matched to a gene: 8. The CDR3 is 15 amino acids. The data originate from a study of cytomegalovirus exposure and HLA in healthy donors. At the level of the study: A later analysis reported the same platform for the roughly 120 validation repertoires and the roughly 630 first-cohort repertoires.

Regarding the study as a whole: Reportedly, cytomegalovirus status was diagnosed with high sensitivity and specificity. Generally TCR sequences proved uncommon, though certain public TCRs appeared in numerous donors.

V usage is TRBV5-1 and J usage is TRBJ1-1; the match to TRBD1 covers 7 bases. Sequencing used PBMCs. This TCR came from a man in his late teens or twenties in good health and CMV-seronegative. In nucleotides, the CDR3 is TGCGCCAGCAGCCCTGGGGGACAGAGTAACACTGAAGCTTTCTTT. Amino acids: CASSPGGQSNTEAFF.